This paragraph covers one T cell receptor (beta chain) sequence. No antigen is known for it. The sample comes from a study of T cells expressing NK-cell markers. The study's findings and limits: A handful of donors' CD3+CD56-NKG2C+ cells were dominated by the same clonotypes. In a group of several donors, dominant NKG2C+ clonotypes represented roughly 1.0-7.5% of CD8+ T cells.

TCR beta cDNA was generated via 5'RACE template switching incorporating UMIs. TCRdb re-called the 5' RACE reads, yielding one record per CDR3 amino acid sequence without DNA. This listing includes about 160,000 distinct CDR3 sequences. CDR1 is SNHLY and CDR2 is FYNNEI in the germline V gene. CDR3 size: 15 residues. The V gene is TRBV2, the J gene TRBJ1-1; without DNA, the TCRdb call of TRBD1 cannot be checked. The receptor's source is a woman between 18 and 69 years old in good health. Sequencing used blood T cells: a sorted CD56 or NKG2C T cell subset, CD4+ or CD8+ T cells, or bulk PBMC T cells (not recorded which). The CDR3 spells CASSRLSGGVTEAFF.